These 20 T cell receptor beta chains were all obtained from the same sample, sequenced in a study of blood T cell repertoires in COVID-19. TCRdb keeps only in-frame clones here, not all; method: immunoSEQ multiplex PCR. In the table there are 130,000 to 150,000 clones, 85% to 90% of which are singletons. Sequenced input: peripheral blood. The receptors originated from a human donor in a cohort sampled during active COVID-19.

The chain is built from TRBV6-4 and TRBJ2-5; 10 bases fit TRBD1. With 3 bases clipped from V and 1 base from J, the junction kept 2 bases outside the gene matches. The CDR3 runs to 15 residues. Per the germline V gene, CDR1 is MRHNA and CDR2 is SNTAGT. CDR3: CASSEGQGTQETQYF. CDR3 sequence (DNA): TGTGCCAGCAGTGAGGGACAGGGGACCCAAGAGACCCAGTACTTC.

The chain is built from TRBV5-6 and TRBJ2-3, with 12 bases lining up with TRBD1. The V gene's germline CDR1 is SGHDT and CDR2 YYEEEE. The CDR3 contains 15 residues. V shed 2 bases, J shed 4 bases, and the junction held 2 bases outside the gene matches. CDR3: CASSFGTGGSDTQYF. The CDR3, as DNA: TGTGCCAGCAGCTTCGGGACAGGGGGCTCAGATACGCAGTATTTT. Variable domain in full (rest from reference TRBV5-6 and TRBJ2-3): DAGVTQSPTHLIKTRGQQVTLRCSPKSGHDTVSWYQQALGQGPQFIFQYYEEEERQRGNFPDRFSGHQFPNYSSELNVNALLLGDSALYLCASSFGTGGSDTQYFGPGTRLTVL.

The chain combines TRBV15 with TRBJ2-1, with 9 bases that match TRBD2. Germline V lookup: CDR1 LNHNV, CDR2 YYDKDF (reference sequence). The CDR3 is made up of 18 amino acids. Losses at the gene ends were 0 bases for V and 8 bases for J; bases not matched to a gene: 14. CDR3 amino acids: CATSRDTRRREGDYEQFF. The CDR3 DNA is TGTGCCACCAGCAGAGATACCCGCCGGCGGGAGGGGGACTATGAGCAGTTCTTC.

V usage is TRBV2 and J usage is TRBJ1-2, with D possibly being TRBD1 (5 bases). CDR1 SNHLY and CDR2 FYNNEI come from the germline V gene. This CDR3 contains 13 residues. V was pared by 6 bases and J by 3 bases, with 11 bases between. CDR3 sequence: CASRPGGDYGYTF. CDR3 nucleotide sequence: TGTGCCAGCAGACCCGGGGGGGACTATGGCTACACCTTC.

The J gene is TRBJ2-5, the V gene TRBV6-6, with a tentative D call TRBD1 (6 bases). In germline, CDR1 is MNHNY, CDR2 SVGAGI (reference sequence). The CDR3 loop spans 14 amino acids. The V end lost 4 bases, the J end lost 5 bases, and 14 bases lay between the germline ends. The CDR3 coding sequence is TGTGCCAGCAGTTCTCCCGACAGGAGTGAGACCCAGTACTTC. This gives the protein CASSSPDRSETQYF.

The V gene is TRBV3-1 (or the pseudogene TRBV3-2), the J gene TRBJ1-1, with TRBD1 as a possible D gene (5 bases). V gave up 3 bases and J gave up 3 bases, with 11 bases separating them. Germline V gene data show CDR1 as LGHDT and CDR2 as YNNKEL (reference sequence). The length of the CDR3 is 14 residues. The CDR3 DNA reads TGTGCCAGCAGCCACTCCGGGGACTACACTGAAGCTTTCTTT. Amino acid sequence: CASSHSGDYTEAFF.

Only one count was recorded for this clone. The chain recombines TRBV2 with TRBJ1-1, with D perhaps TRBD1 (6 bases). Germline assignment: CDR1 SNHLY and CDR2 FYNNEI. The V gene lost 6 bases and the J gene lost 1 base, with 15 bases spanning the gap. This CDR3 comprises 15 residues. CDR3: CASRPGTPRNTEAFF. As DNA, the CDR3 is TGTGCCAGCAGGCCCGGGACACCAAGGAACACTGAAGCTTTCTTT.

The V call is TRBV2, the J call TRBJ2-3; 9 nucleotides line up with TRBD2. This CDR3 has 16 residues. Germline CDR1 and CDR2: SNHLY and FYNNEI. V was pared by 6 bases and J by 5 bases, with 12 bases of the junction left unmatched. CDR3 in amino acids: CASSPRQAGGGDTQYF. CDR3 nucleotides: TGTGCCAGCAGCCCACGGCAAGCGGGGGGAGGAGATACGCAGTATTTT.

This chain joins TRBV6-4 and TRBJ2-3, with a weak D call TRBD1 (6 bases). V was clipped by 6 bases and J by 0 bases, with 10 bases between them. Germline V gene data show CDR1 as MRHNA and CDR2 as SNTAGT. The CDR3 loop spans 14 amino acids. This CDR3 is CASRDSPSTDTQYF. The CDR3 nucleotides are TGTGCCAGCAGGGACAGCCCTAGCACAGATACGCAGTATTTT.

This chain connects TRBV30 to TRBJ1-6; D is uncertain. Germline assignment: CDR1 GTSNPN and CDR2 SVGIG (reference sequence). With 3 bases removed from V and 7 bases from J, the gap between germline ends came to 10 bases. The CDR3 length is 13 residues. CDR3 sequence (DNA): TGTGCCTGGAGAAGTTCGGGAAATTCACCCCTCCACTTT. Its protein product is CAWRSSGNSPLHF.

This chain connects TRBV5-4 to TRBJ2-1; 14 positions agree with TRBD2. With 4 bases clipped from V and 11 bases from J, the junction kept 8 bases outside the gene matches. Per the germline V gene, CDR1 is SGHNT and CDR2 is YYREEE (reference sequence). CDR3 length equals 15 residues. The CDR3 nucleotides read TGTGCCAGCAGCCTGGGGACTAGCGGGAGTTATAAGCAGTTCTTC. Residues: CASSLGTSGSYKQFF.

The chain has TRBV7-2 and TRBJ2-1; D not certain. Trimming took 5 bases from V and 3 from J, leaving 8 bases between them. Germline CDR1 is SGHTA and CDR2 is FQGNSA. There are 13 residues in the CDR3. The CDR3 sequence is CASSLRSYNEQFF. CDR3 nucleotide sequence: TGTGCCAGCAGCCTTCGCAGCTACAATGAGCAGTTCTTC. The variable domain in full, with the rest retrieved from reference TRBV7-2 and TRBJ2-1, is GAGVSQSPSNKVTEKGKDVELRCDPISGHTALYWYRQSLGQGLEFLIYFQGNSAPDKSGLPSDRFSAERTGGSVSTLTIQRTQQEDSAVYLCASSLRSYNEQFFGPGTRLTVL.

Here the CDR3 DNA reads TGTGCTAGTGGTTTTTCCGGCGGGACAGATACGCAGTATTTT. Translating it yields CASGFSGGTDTQYF. The chain couples TRBV12-5 to TRBJ2-3, with D possibly being TRBD2 (5 bases). The CDR3 is made up of 14 amino acids. V lost 3 bases, J lost 3 bases, and 10 bases lay in between. Germline V gene data show CDR1 as LGHNT and CDR2 as FRNRAP.

The chain joins TRBV2 to TRBJ2-3; 7 positions match TRBD2. The CDR3 length is 15 residues. Germline trimming cut 7 bases from V and 1 base from J; bases unmatched to any gene: 8. The V gene's germline CDR1 is SNHLY and CDR2 FYNNEI. CDR3 bases: TGTGCCAGCACTTCCGCGGGGGTTGGCACAGATACGCAGTATTTT. Translated: CASTSAGVGTDTQYF.

The chain has TRBV15 and TRBJ2-7, with TRBD1 matching 12 bases. V trimming: 0 bases; J trimming: 12 bases; junction bases outside the gene matches: 3. CDR3 size: 13 residues. Germline V gene data show CDR1 as LNHNV and CDR2 as YYDKDF (reference sequence). This CDR3 reads CATSRDPGQGAYF. CDR3 DNA: TGTGCCACCAGCAGAGACCCGGGACAGGGGGCGTACTTC.

J is TRBJ2-1 and V is TRBV19; a possible D gene is TRBD2 (5 bases). Per germline, CDR1 LNHDA and CDR2 SQIVND (reference sequence). V lost 3 bases, J lost 4 bases, and 10 bases lay in between. The CDR3 length is 14 residues. The CDR3 region has the DNA TGTGCCAGTAGTATGGGAGACGGATACAATGAGCAGTTCTTC. It translates to CASSMGDGYNEQFF.

The chain joins TRBV6-2 or TRBV6-3 to TRBJ2-7; 9 bases are a match to TRBD2. V was clipped by 2 bases and J by 4 bases; unmatched bases: 15. CDR3 length: 18 amino acids. Germline V gene lookup returns CDR1 MNHEY and CDR2 SVGEGT. CDR3 region: CASSYTRASGTNTYEQYF. CDR3 DNA: TGTGCCAGCAGTTACACTCGGGCTAGCGGGACAAATACGTACGAGCAGTACTTC.

The chain joins TRBV28 to TRBJ2-1; the match to TRBD2 covers 9 bases. J was trimmed by 4 bases and V by 6 bases; bases with no gene match: 10. The CDR3 is 16 amino acids. From germline, CDR1 is MDHEN and CDR2 SYDVKM. The CDR3 region has the DNA TGTGCCAGCAGGCATACCGGGACTAGCCTTTACAATGAGCAGTTCTTC. This codes for CASRHTGTSLYNEQFF. The full variable domain, with the rest looked up from reference TRBV28 and TRBJ2-1, is DVKVTQSSRYLVKRTGEKVFLECVQDMDHENMFWYRQDPGLGLRLIYFSYDVKMKEKGDIPEGYSVSREKKERFSLILESASTNQTSMYLCASRHTGTSLYNEQFFGPGTRLTVL.

With regard to this clone: Compared with germline, one end of the junction differs, possibly owing to a read error. The chain couples TRBV6-5 to TRBJ2-7; 7 bases are a match to TRBD1. This CDR3 comprises 14 residues. From germline, CDR1 is MNHEY and CDR2 SVGAGI. CDR3 nucleotides: TGTGCCAGCAGTGACTCTGGGACAGTAGGGAAGCAGTACTTC. This sequence encodes CASSDSGTVGKQYF.

The rearrangement joins TRBV6-5 to TRBJ2-7; 9 bases align to TRBD1. The V segment lost 6 bases and the J segment 6 bases; nucleotides outside the gene matches: 12. The CDR3 contains 15 residues. Germline assignment: CDR1 MNHEY and CDR2 SVGAGI. In DNA form, the CDR3 reads TGTGCCAGCAGCCCCGCCGGGACAGGGATGCTCGAGCAGTACTTC. It specifies CASSPAGTGMLEQYF.